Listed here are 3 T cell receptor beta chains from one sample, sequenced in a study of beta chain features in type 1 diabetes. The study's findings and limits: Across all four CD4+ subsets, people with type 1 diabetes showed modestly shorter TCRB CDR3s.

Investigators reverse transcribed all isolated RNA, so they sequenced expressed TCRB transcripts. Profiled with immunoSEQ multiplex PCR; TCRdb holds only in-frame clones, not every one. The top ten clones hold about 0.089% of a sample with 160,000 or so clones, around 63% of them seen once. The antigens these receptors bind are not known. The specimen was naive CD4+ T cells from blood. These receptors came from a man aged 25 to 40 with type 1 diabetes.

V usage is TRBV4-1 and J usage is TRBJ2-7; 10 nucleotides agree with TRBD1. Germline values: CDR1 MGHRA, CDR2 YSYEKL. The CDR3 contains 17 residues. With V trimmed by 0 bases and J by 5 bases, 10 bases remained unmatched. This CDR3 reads CASSQDLDRQGANEQYF. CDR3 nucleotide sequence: TGCGCCAGCAGCCAAGATCTCGATAGACAGGGGGCGAACGAGCAGTACTTC.

For the CDR3, the DNA is TGTGCCAGCAGCTACCCCCTGTACGAGCAGTACTTC. Translation gives CASSYPLYEQYF. The chain recombines TRBV7-2 with TRBJ2-7; D is uncertain. Germline V gene sequence: CDR1 SGHTA, CDR2 FQGNSA. Trimming removed 4 bases at V and 4 bases at J, with 8 bases between. This CDR3 contains 12 residues.

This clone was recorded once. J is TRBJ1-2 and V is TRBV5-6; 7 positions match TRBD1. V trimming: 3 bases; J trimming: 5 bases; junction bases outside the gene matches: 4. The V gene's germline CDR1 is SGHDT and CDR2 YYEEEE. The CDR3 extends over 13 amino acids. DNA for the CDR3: TGTGCCAGCAGCTCCACAGGGGCGTATGGCTACACCTTC. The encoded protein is CASSSTGAYGYTF. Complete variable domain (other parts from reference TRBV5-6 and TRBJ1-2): DAGVTQSPTHLIKTRGQQVTLRCSPKSGHDTVSWYQQALGQGPQFIFQYYEEEERQRGNFPDRFSGHQFPNYSSELNVNALLLGDSALYLCASSSTGAYGYTFGSGTRLTVV.